This record looks at one TCR beta chain sequence and its context. The sequence runs out 3 residues before the end of the CDR3; the remainder is reconstructed from the germline J gene. This entry belongs to a study of T cells in women clearing cervical HPV infection. In the study overall: Controls gave blood once infection was undetectable; cases at lesion identification. HLA type could not be excluded as a confounder.

CDR1 MNHEY and CDR2 SVGEGT come from the germline V gene. With 6 bases clipped from V and 7 bases from J, the junction kept 8 bases outside the gene matches. The CDR3 totals 14 residues. Data came from immunoSEQ multiplex PCR; TCRdb stores just in-frame clones and leaves some out. Its clone listing holds tens of thousands of clones. Sequencing used blood buffy coat. This rearrangement joins TRBV6-2 or TRBV6-3 to TRBJ2-3; TRBD2 aligns across 9 bases. The receptor's source is a woman between 18 and 70 years old with a cervical HPV16 infection that either progressed to CIN3+ or cleared (not recorded which). The CDR3: CASRIAGAPYTQYF. CDR3 DNA, as far as it was read: TGTGCCAGCAGGATAGCGGGGGCACCTTATACG.